These 8 T cell receptor beta chains originate from one sample sequenced in a study of T cells expressing NK-cell markers. Reanalyzing the 5' RACE reads, TCRdb keeps one entry per CDR3 protein, without DNA. The record lists a few hundred thousand distinct CDR3 sequences, of which the ten most abundant hold 0.39%. The sequencing sample was made of blood T cells: a sorted CD56 or NKG2C T cell subset, CD4+ or CD8+ T cells, or bulk PBMC T cells (not recorded which). All receptors derive from a man younger than 35 in good health.

The chain is built from TRBV3-1 and TRBJ2-7; absent DNA, TCRdb's TRBD1 call cannot be checked. This CDR3 is 14 amino acids long. Germline-derived CDR1 and CDR2 are LGHDT and YNNKEL (reference sequence). CDR3 in amino acids: CASRHGNGLARKNF.

V usage is TRBV6-2 or TRBV6-3 and J usage is TRBJ2-3; there is no DNA to check the TCRdb D call of TRBD2. The CDR3 has 17 residues. Germline V gene data show CDR1 as MNHEY and CDR2 as SVGEGT. The CDR3 sequence: CASSYSFGVEEKDTQYF.

V gene TRBV9 combines with J gene TRBJ2-3; TCRdb calls TRBD2, which cannot be checked without DNA. The germline V gene encodes CDR1 SGDLS and CDR2 YYNGEE. CDR3 length: 20 amino acids. This CDR3 reads CASSAPRPSARRNSTDTQYF.

The chain uses TRBV3-1 and TRBJ1-1; TCRdb proposes TRBD1, but this gene call is untestable without DNA. CDR3 length: 14 residues. CDR1 and CDR2 (germline): LGHDT, YNNKEL (reference sequence). This CDR3 reads CASSSGTQNTEAFF.

The chain joins TRBV14 to TRBJ1-4. Germline V lookup: CDR1 SGHDN, CDR2 FVKESK. CDR3 length: 15 residues. The CDR3 here is CASSQGGQMNEKLFF. Drawing the rest from reference TRBV14 and TRBJ1-4, the complete variable domain is EAGVTQFPSHSVIEKGQTVTLRCDPISGHDNLYWYRRVMGKEIKFLLHFVKESKQDESGMPNNRFLAERTGGTYSTLKVQPAELEDSGVYFCASSQGGQMNEKLFFGSGTQLSVL.

The CDR3 region is CASSSIGYTQYF. The rearrangement links TRBV12-3 or TRBV12-4 to TRBJ2-3. CDR3 size: 12 residues.

The chain couples TRBV4-3 to TRBJ1-1. The length of the CDR3 is 14 residues. Germline CDR1 is LGHNA and CDR2 is YSLEER. CDR3 region: CASSQDLLGTEAFF.

The chain couples TRBV20-1 to TRBJ1-1; the TRBD1 assignment by TCRdb is unverifiable without DNA. From germline, CDR1 is DFQATT and CDR2 SNEGSKA (reference sequence). CDR3 length equals 13 residues. The CDR3 is CSAARSTGTEAFF.